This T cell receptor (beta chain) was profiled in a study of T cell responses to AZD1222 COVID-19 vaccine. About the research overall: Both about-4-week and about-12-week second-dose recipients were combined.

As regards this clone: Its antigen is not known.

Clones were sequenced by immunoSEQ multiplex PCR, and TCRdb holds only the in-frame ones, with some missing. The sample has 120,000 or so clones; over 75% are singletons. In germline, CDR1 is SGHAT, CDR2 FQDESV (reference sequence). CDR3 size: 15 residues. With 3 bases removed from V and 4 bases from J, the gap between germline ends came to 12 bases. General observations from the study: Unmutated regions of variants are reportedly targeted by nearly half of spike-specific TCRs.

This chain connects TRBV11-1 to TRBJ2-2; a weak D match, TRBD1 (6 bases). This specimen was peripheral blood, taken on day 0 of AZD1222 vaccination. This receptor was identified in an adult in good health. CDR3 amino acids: CASSFGQSVTGELFF. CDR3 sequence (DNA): TGTGCCAGCAGCTTTGGACAGTCCGTCACCGGGGAGCTGTTTTTT.